This T cell receptor beta chain was found in a study of blood T cell repertoires in COVID-19. Turning to the study itself: COVID-19 samples, acute and convalescent, were from the United States, Italy and Spain. Sample material is recorded as cDNA or gDNA derived from T cells, B-cell-depleted T cells, or PBMCs.

CDR1 is SEHNR, CDR2 FQNEAQ, per germline (reference sequence). This CDR3 has 11 residues. V gave up 5 bases and J gave up 9 bases, with 8 bases separating them. Authors' processing steps: Researchers report that nucleated cell counts were estimated from reference gene primer amplification. The method was immunoSEQ multiplex PCR; TCRdb's version includes in-frame clones alone and lacks a portion of them. That table gives V, J and clone size, and the DNA gave D and trimming. The repertoire holds 190,000 or so clones, with around 87% as singletons. This receptor was obtained from a man between 35 and 55 years old with active or convalescent COVID-19. Sample: peripheral blood. This chain joins TRBV7-9 and TRBJ2-1; D may be TRBD2 (6 bases). The CDR3 DNA is TGTGCCAGCAGCACGGGGGTTGAGCAGTTCTTC. Its protein product is CASSTGVEQFF. The variable domain in full, completed from reference TRBV7-9 and TRBJ2-1, reads DTGVSQNPRHKITKRGQNVTFRCDPISEHNRLYWYRQTLGQGPEFLTYFQNEAQLEKSRLLSDRFSAERPKGSFSTLEIQRTEQGDSAMYLCASSTGVEQFFGPGTRLTVL.